This T cell receptor (beta chain) originates from a study of blood T cell repertoires in COVID-19. Study details: Samples representing acute and convalescent COVID-19 were sourced from the United States, Italy and Spain. The analysed material was cDNA or gDNA that came from T cells, B-cell-depleted T cells, or PBMCs.

The CDR3 length is 12 residues. The V and J ends lost 3 bases and 6 bases, in that order; junction bases with no gene match: 2. The germline V gene has CDR1 SGHNT and CDR2 YYREEE (reference sequence). Under the authors' procedure: Reference gene primer amplification gave estimated nucleated cell counts. Clones were sequenced by immunoSEQ multiplex PCR, and TCRdb holds only the in-frame ones, with some missing. The V and J calls and clone size are taken from that table; D and trimming were inferred from the DNA. The sample lists nearly 300,000 clones, roughly 88% occurring once. The clonotype originates from a woman younger than 45 who had recovered from COVID-19. The rearrangement uses TRBV5-4 and TRBJ2-7; 8 bases line up with TRBD1. Material: peripheral blood. In DNA form, the CDR3 reads TGTGCCAGCAGCTGGACAGGGAGCGAGCAGTACTTC. Its protein product is CASSWTGSEQYF.